Below are 4 T cell receptor beta chains sequenced from a single sample in a study of blood T cell repertoires in COVID-19. Libraries were prepared by immunoSEQ multiplex PCR; TCRdb keeps only in-frame clonotypes and omits some of them. The data show over 85,000 clones, with just over 75% seen just once and 3.8% held by the top ten. Sequencing was carried out using peripheral blood. The receptors were gathered from a woman aged 80 or over with acute or convalescent COVID-19.

This clone was seen more than once but under ten times. The sample contains more than one DNA sequence encoding this CDR3. CDR3 nucleotide sequence: TGTGCCAGCAGCCCCAGGCGATCCTCTGGAAACACCATATATTTT. Translated, it gives CASSPRRSSGNTIYF. The rearrangement links TRBV11-2 to TRBJ1-3; no clear D. The CDR3 consists of 15 residues. V lost 5 bases and J lost 0, with 11 bases in between. Germline lookup yields CDR1 SGHAT and CDR2 FQNNGV.

This chain connects TRBV19 to TRBJ2-3; 9 bases fit TRBD2. CDR1 and CDR2 (germline): LNHDA, SQIVND (reference sequence). With V trimmed by 5 bases and J by 1 base, 4 bases remained unmatched. The CDR3 is 15 amino acids. The CDR3 protein is CASSSIAGGTDTQYF. The DNA of the CDR3 is TGTGCCAGTAGTTCGATAGCGGGAGGCACAGATACGCAGTATTTT.

The chain couples TRBV7-8 to TRBJ2-7; 10 bases align to TRBD1. Germline assignment: CDR1 SGHVS and CDR2 FQNEAQ. J gave up 2 bases and V 2 bases, and 3 bases lay outside the gene matches. The CDR3 totals 15 residues. CDR3 DNA sequence: TGTGCCAGCAGCTTAACCGGGACAGGGGCCTACGAGCAGTACTTC. Amino acid sequence: CASSLTGTGAYEQYF.

This chain joins TRBV3-1 (or the pseudogene TRBV3-2) and TRBJ2-1; perhaps TRBD2 as D (6 bases). Per the germline V gene, CDR1 is LGHDT and CDR2 is YNNKEL (reference sequence). Deletions cut 4 bases from V and 0 bases from J, with 19 bases between. The length of the CDR3 is 18 residues. Here the CDR3 reads CASSPPRTGLISYNEQFF. The CDR3 coding sequence is TGTGCCAGCAGCCCTCCTCGAACGGGACTCATCTCCTACAATGAGCAGTTCTTC.